These T cell receptor beta chains were read from a single sample in a study of blood T cell repertoires in COVID-19. The table came from immunoSEQ multiplex PCR; TCRdb's copy has only in-frame clones and leaves some out. The sample holds some 78,000 clones, 70% to 90% seen once. The sample taken for sequencing was peripheral blood. These receptors were taken from a man in his forties or fifties with active or convalescent COVID-19. The CDR3 runs from the conserved cysteine through the conserved F or W. D genes are given only for firm matches. Size is omitted from some rows. Given values are once, few, many or a class for expanded clones.

TRBV7-8,TRBD1,once,TRBJ2-7,CASSLFGWDRLKTHEQYF,TGTGCCAGCAGCCTCTTTGGATGGGACAGGCTTAAAACCCACGAGCAGTACTTC
TRBV15,-,-,TRBJ2-2,CATLGRPLNTGELFF,TGTGCCACCCTGGGCAGACCTTTGAACACCGGGGAGCTGTTTTTT
TRBV7-2,TRBD2,-,TRBJ2-1,CASSVTGTSGNEQFF,TGTGCCAGCAGCGTTACCGGGACTAGCGGGAATGAGCAGTTCTTC
TRBV28,TRBD1,-,TRBJ2-5,CASSPERGLGVTQYF,TGTGCCAGCAGCCCCGAAAGGGGGCTGGGGGTGACCCAGTACTTC
TRBV12-5,TRBD1,-,TRBJ2-7,CASGQQGGTYEQYF,TGTGCTAGTGGCCAACAGGGGGGCACCTACGAGCAGTACTTC
TRBV5-4,-,-,TRBJ1-4,CASSQVGTNEKLFF,TGTGCCAGCAGCCAGGTTGGGACTAATGAAAAACTGTTTTTT
TRBV2,TRBD2,-,TRBJ2-7,CASTPSGIRDNEQYF,TGTGCCAGCACCCCTAGCGGGATAAGGGATAACGAGCAGTACTTC
TRBV28,-,-,TRBJ2-7,CASSSAGAYEQYF,TGTGCCAGCAGTTCAGCCGGGGCCTACGAGCAGTACTTC
TRBV21-1,-,-,TRBJ2-7,CASSKVRQGATYEQYF,TGTGCCAGCAGCAAAGTACGGCAGGGGGCAACCTACGAGCAGTACTTC
TRBV5-5,-,-,TRBJ2-5,CASSLGPLGGQETQYF,TGTGCCAGCAGCTTGGGCCCCCTCGGGGGACAAGAGACCCAGTACTTC
TRBV4-1,-,many,TRBJ2-3,CASSQIDDWWQYF,TGCGCCAGCAGCCAAATAGACGACTGGTGGCAGTATTTT
TRBV18,-,-,TRBJ1-5,CASSPPGNSYQPQHF,TGTGCCAGCTCACCACCCGGAAACAGCTATCAGCCCCAGCATTTT
TRBV4-1,TRBD2,-,TRBJ2-1,CASSQEGLAGANEQFF,TGCGCCAGCAGCCAAGAGGGACTAGCGGGGGCCAATGAGCAGTTCTTC
TRBV30,-,-,TRBJ1-2,CAWSAEDYGYTF,TGTGCCTGGAGTGCGGAGGATTATGGCTACACCTTC
TRBV5-1,TRBD1,-,TRBJ2-2,CASSSSRDRGTGELFF,TGCGCCAGCAGCTCGTCCCGGGACAGGGGTACCGGGGAGCTGTTTTTT
TRBV29-1,TRBD1,-,TRBJ1-2,CSVLGTGANYGYTF,TGCAGCGTTTTAGGGACAGGGGCTAACTATGGCTACACCTTC
TRBV19,TRBD1,once,TRBJ1-1,CASSTLGQGNTEAFF,TGTGCCAGTAGTACACTGGGACAGGGAAACACTGAAGCTTTCTTT
TRBV5-1,-,-,TRBJ2-7,CASSREGYEQYF,TGCGCCAGCAGCCGCGAGGGCTACGAGCAGTACTTC
TRBV6-5,TRBD1,-,TRBJ1-5,CASSRTGISNQPQHF,TGTGCCAGCAGCCGGACAGGTATCAGCAATCAGCCCCAGCATTTT
TRBV5-1,TRBD1,few,TRBJ1-2,CASSLDWGQGHYGYTF,TGCGCCAGCAGCTTGGACTGGGGACAGGGCCACTATGGCTACACCTTC
TRBV29-1,TRBD1,-,TRBJ2-2,CSVGQGHTGELFF,TGCAGCGTTGGACAGGGGCACACCGGGGAGCTGTTTTTT
TRBV6-5,TRBD1,-,TRBJ2-7,CASSSEDREQYF,TGTGCCAGCAGTTCCGAGGACAGGGAGCAGTACTTC
TRBV5-1,TRBD1,-,TRBJ1-5,CASSLGPRQGGEPQHF,TGCGCCAGCAGCTTGGGCCCGAGACAGGGTGGCGAGCCCCAGCATTTT
TRBV2,-,-,TRBJ1-5,CASSEAQVSQPQHF,TGTGCCAGCAGTGAAGCCCAGGTTAGTCAGCCCCAGCATTTT
TRBV11-2,-,-,TRBJ2-7,CASSLQTSYEQYF,TGTGCCAGCAGCCTCCAGACTAGCTACGAGCAGTACTTC
TRBV18,TRBD1,-,TRBJ2-3,CASSPPQVQDRGTTDTQYF,TGTGCCAGCTCACCACCGCAGGTTCAGGACAGGGGGACCACAGATACGCAGTATTTT
TRBV7-8,-,-,TRBJ2-2,CASSRGGPGTGELFF,TGTGCCAGCAGCCGCGGAGGCCCCGGGACCGGGGAGCTGTTTTTT
TRBV5-4,-,-,TRBJ2-2,CASSFRANRAGELFF,TGTGCCAGCAGCTTCAGGGCCAATCGGGCCGGGGAGCTGTTTTTT
TRBV19,-,-,TRBJ2-1,CASTNTIGGNEQFF,TGTGCCAGTACTAATACCATAGGGGGCAATGAGCAGTTCTTC
TRBV2,-,-,TRBJ1-4,CASSKYTGIGGEKLFF,TGTGCCAGCAGTAAATATACAGGAATCGGCGGTGAAAAACTGTTTTTT